This note documents a single T cell receptor (beta chain) sequence. No antigen is known for it. No much larger clone is present one base from it, and per-base qualities are unavailable. CDR3 length: 15 amino acids, cysteine to phenylalanine. Only the CDR3 DNA stays, 45 bases, in frame from base 1. CDR1 and CDR2 were assigned from the germline V gene as SGHVS and FNYEAQ. V is clipped by 1 base and J by 7 bases, and the sequence between their germline boundaries is 14 bases long. TCRbeta CDR3 regions were amplified from genomic DNA using the immunoSEQ Assay, a bias-controlled multiplex PCR. Concerning the study's data processing: Nucleated cell counts per sample were estimated from amplification of reference gene primers within the assay. Sequence reads were collapsed and filtered to measure the absolute abundance of every unique TCRbeta CDR3 rearrangement. For each sample, productive Simpson clonality was calculated as the square root of Simpson's diversity index over productive rearrangements. TCRdb's version of the immuneACCESS table is confined to in-frame rearrangements and falls short of the full clone set. An unresolved V gene accounts for under half of the shortfall where checked; the remainder is of unknown origin. V and J calls and clone size are copied from that table; D and trimming were computed from the DNA. Here the sample has a few hundred thousand clones; about 83% occur a single time. The ten top clones hold roughly 9.4% of the sample.

This sample is drawn from a study of blood T cell repertoires in COVID-19 (TCRdb year 2020). Broadly, across the study: Collaborator samples came from the United States, Italy and Spain and covered acute and convalescent phases of COVID-19. Where HLA class I and class II types were available, the types were taken from metadata supplied by the sample provider, not from assay-based typing. The material from the prospective study consisted of cDNA or gDNA derived from T cells, B-cell-depleted T cells, or PBMCs. The repertoires were released in a freely available public database meant as a resource for research on the immune response to SARS-CoV-2. The dataset comprised deeply sampled blood TCRbeta repertoires from subjects exposed to, actively infected with, or recovered from COVID-19. The sample metadata nearly always contained a de-identified subject ID, COVID-19 status, age in years and sex. Samples came from the ongoing ImmuneRACE study (first 160 participants) plus 1,254 subjects from 6 global collaborators. The paper as a whole reports these results and caveats: Clinical and demographic metadata were provided uncurated, with the amount varying by source and participant.

In the prospective study, participants were roughly 18 to 90 years old, resided in under 30 geographic areas of the United States, and were enrolled through a virtual design. In the prospective study, cohorts were assigned on the basis of participant-reported clinical history obtained from a screening survey and a study questionnaire. Recovered participants in ImmuneRACE Cohort 3 were defined as having two consecutive negative NP/OP PCR tests, clearance from a healthcare professional, or resolution of symptoms. In the prospective study, mobile phlebotomists collected whole blood, serum and a nasopharyngeal or oropharyngeal swab from each participant. Prospective study participants could optionally give additional blood draws and questionnaires over a roughly two-month period. Before DNA extraction, blood samples from the prospective study were shipped at room temperature or frozen.

The receptor's source is a woman in her 50s who had recovered from COVID-19. The chain employs TRBV7-6 and TRBJ1-5, with TRBD1 perhaps the D gene, on 6 matching bases. Sample: PBMCs or T cells enriched from blood (not recorded which). This receptor has the CDR3 CASSLDAGVGQPQHF. The nucleotide sequence reads as follows: TGTGCCAGCAGCTTAGACGCAGGGGTAGGACAGCCCCAGCATTTT.